The 31 T cell receptor beta chains in this list originate from one sample, sequenced in a study of cytomegalovirus exposure and HLA in healthy donors. The PCR used 60 Vbeta and 13 Jbeta primers. Repertoires were generated with immunoSEQ multiplex PCR, while TCRdb's copy carries only in-frame clones and drops some. The repertoire consists of about 98,000 clones, with over 60% occurring once and the leading ten covering more than 7%. The sequencing input was PBMCs. These receptors were taken from a human donor in good health.

The V and J genes are TRBV6-5 and TRBJ2-7, with D maybe TRBD2 (6 bases). Trimming left V 6 bases short and J 1 base short, with 13 bases between. The germline gives CDR1 MNHEY, CDR2 SVGAGI. This CDR3 region has 14 residues. CDR3 region: CASSPTGLSYEQYF. The CDR3 nucleotides read TGTGCCAGCAGCCCTACGGGACTTTCCTACGAGCAGTACTTC.

The chain combines TRBV5-3 with TRBJ2-7; a possible D gene is TRBD1 (5 bases). TRBV5-3 is an ORF; its function is uncertain. The V end was cut by 2 bases, the J end by 0 bases, with 21 bases between. The CDR3 has 18 residues. CDR3 residues: CARSFTSTARKDSYEQYF. In DNA, the CDR3 is TGTGCCAGAAGCTTCACCTCGACAGCTCGAAAGGACTCCTACGAGCAGTACTTC.

This clone was picked up a small number of times. The V and J genes are TRBV29-1 and TRBJ1-5; D gene unclear. This CDR3 is 13 amino acids long. Germline assignment: CDR1 SQVTM and CDR2 ANQGSEA. V lost 0 bases and J lost 2, with 5 bases in between. CDR3 coding DNA: TGCAGCGTTGAAGACGGGGGCAATCAGCCCCAGCATTTT. This codes for CSVEDGGNQPQHF.

A few counts support this clone. This chain joins TRBV4-2 and TRBJ2-5, with 7 bases that match TRBD2. In germline, CDR1 is LGHNA, CDR2 YNFKEQ. Unmatched junction bases numbered 8, after V lost 2 bases and J lost 2 bases. The CDR3 has 16 amino acids. CDR3 protein: CASSQTLGGSQETQYF. Written as DNA, the CDR3 is TGTGCCAGCAGCCAAACCCTGGGGGGGTCTCAAGAGACCCAGTACTTC.

The chain recombines TRBV7-8 with TRBJ2-6, with 7 nucleotides matching TRBD1. Germline V CDR1 and CDR2: SGHVS, FQNEAQ. The CDR3 length is 17 residues. The junction had 8 bases not matched to a gene; V was cut back by 5 bases and J by 1 base. DNA of the CDR3: TGTGCCAGCAGCCTAGGGACAGTGATTTCTGGGGCCAACGTCCTGACTTTC. Residues: CASSLGTVISGANVLTF.

The CDR3 loop reads CASSLERTGYNSPLHF. The DNA of the CDR3 is TGTGCCAGCAGCTTAGAAAGGACAGGGTATAATTCACCCCTCCACTTT. V is TRBV7-6 and J is TRBJ1-6; the match to TRBD1 covers 8 bases. The germline gives CDR1 SGHVS, CDR2 FNYEAQ. V dropped 1 base and J dropped 4; count of bases not matched to a gene: 3. CDR3 length: 16 amino acids.

This clone was detected a few times. The chain employs TRBV2 and TRBJ2-3; D not certain. This CDR3 comprises 14 residues. Germline V gene data show CDR1 as SNHLY and CDR2 as FYNNEI. V was cut by 2 bases and J by 11 bases, with 17 bases left in between. CDR3 DNA: TGTGCCAGCAGTGAAAGGTTAGCCGCCGAGGAGCAGTATTTT. Residues: CASSERLAAEEQYF.

This clone was picked up one time. As DNA, the CDR3 is TGTGCCAGCCAGGGGGCCTACGAGCAGTACTTC. Its protein is CASQGAYEQYF. The rearrangement uses TRBV6-5 and TRBJ2-7; 7 bases are shared with TRBD1. Germline V gives CDR1 MNHEY, CDR2 SVGAGI. V lost 8 bases, J lost 2 bases, and 0 bases stayed unmatched. The CDR3 extends over 11 amino acids.

This clone was counted between two and nine times. The CDR3 region is CASSPRRGGYTF. CDR3 sequence (DNA): TGTGCCAGCAGCCCTAGGCGGGGTGGCTACACCTTC. The gene calls are TRBV7-2 and TRBJ1-2; the D is unclear. The CDR3 consists of 12 residues. Deletions cut 5 bases from V and 7 bases from J, with 11 bases between. Germline V gene lookup returns CDR1 SGHTA and CDR2 FQGNSA.

The chain uses TRBV18 and TRBJ1-1, with 8 bases matching TRBD1. CDR3 size: 14 residues. Germline assignment: CDR1 KGHSH and CDR2 LQKENI. V lost 5 bases, J lost 6 bases, and 8 bases stayed unmatched. The DNA of the CDR3 is TGTGCCAGCTCATCTCAGGGGGCAGGAGCTGAAGCTTTCTTT. This codes for CASSSQGAGAEAFF.

V and J are TRBV2 and TRBJ1-4; 7 bases agree with TRBD1. CDR1 and CDR2 from the germline V gene are SNHLY and FYNNEI. The CDR3 consists of 14 residues. Trimming at V came to 6 bases and at J to 3 bases, leaving 4 bases not matched to a gene. The CDR3 here is CASRTGTANEKLFF. CDR3 in DNA: TGTGCCAGCAGGACCGGGACAGCTAATGAAAAACTGTTTTTT.

In this sample, this clone turned up a few times. The chain recombines TRBV4-3 with TRBJ2-6; D is possibly TRBD1 (6 bases). Germline V gene lookup returns CDR1 LGHNA and CDR2 YSLEER. V lost 4 bases and J 3 bases, leaving 16 bases between the germline ends. The CDR3 covers 17 residues. Here the CDR3 reads CASSPQPTGIGANVLTF. The CDR3 coding sequence is TGCGCCAGCAGCCCGCAGCCAACAGGGATTGGGGCCAACGTCCTGACTTTC.

In nucleotides, the CDR3 is TGTGCCAGCAGTGAAGTCGCAGGTTCTAACTATGGCTACACCTTC. This codes for CASSEVAGSNYGYTF. This chain connects TRBV6-1 to TRBJ1-2; no clear D gene. The CDR3 contains 15 residues. Germline V CDR1 and CDR2: MNHNS, SASEGT. Trimming left V 1 base short and J 0 bases short, with 9 bases between.

CDR3 region: CASRTTGQKYEQYF. The CDR3 coding sequence is TGTGCCAGCAGAACTACCGGACAGAAGTACGAGCAGTACTTC. The chain couples TRBV6-5 to TRBJ2-7, with a possible D match to TRBD1 (6 bases). Germline assignment: CDR1 MNHEY and CDR2 SVGAGI. Deletions cut 6 bases from V and 4 bases from J, with 16 bases between. The CDR3 sequence is 14 residues long.

The CDR3 loop reads CASSPTSMYSNQPQHF. The CDR3 region has the DNA TGTGCCAGCAGCCCTACGTCAATGTATAGCAATCAGCCCCAGCATTTT. V and J are TRBV7-2 and TRBJ1-5; D is unresolved. Germline loops: CDR1 SGHTA, CDR2 FQGNSA. The V gene lost 5 bases and the J gene lost 0 bases, with 14 bases spanning the gap. The CDR3 runs 16 residues.

This clone has only a few counts. The chain links TRBV28 to TRBJ1-2, with D possibly TRBD1 on 6 matching bases. Trimming took off 3 bases at V and 4 bases at J, with 9 bases between the two ends. The CDR3 consists of 13 residues. CDR1 is MDHEN, CDR2 SYDVKM, per germline. CDR3: CASSLGARYGYTF. CDR3 nucleotide sequence: TGTGCCAGCAGTTTGGGGGCCCGCTATGGCTACACCTTC.

The rearrangement joins TRBV5-1 to TRBJ2-1; 8 positions agree with TRBD2. Germline CDR1 and CDR2: SGHRS and YFSETQ. J lost 8 bases, V lost 0 bases, and 10 bases had no gene match. This CDR3 contains 16 residues. CDR3 nucleotides: TGCGCCAGCAGCTTGGATACGGGGGGGCACTCATATGAGCAGTTCTTC. Protein: CASSLDTGGHSYEQFF. The variable domain in full, completed from reference TRBV5-1 and TRBJ2-1, reads KAGVTQTPRYLIKTRGQQVTLSCSPISGHRSVSWYQQTPGQGLQFLFEYFSETQRNKGNFPGRFSGRQFSNSRSEMNVSTLELGDSALYLCASSLDTGGHSYEQFFGPGTRLTVL.

The chain recombines TRBV5-3 with TRBJ2-2; a weak D match, TRBD1 (6 bases). TRBV5-3 is reported as an ORF; its role is uncertain. The length of the CDR3 is 15 residues. The V end lost 0 bases, the J end lost 3 bases, and 9 bases lay between the germline ends. The CDR3 sequence is CARSLGSGDTGELFF. The CDR3 bases are TGTGCCAGAAGCTTGGGGTCAGGGGACACCGGGGAGCTGTTTTTT.

The CDR3 is CASSPSGKVGETQYF. CDR3 DNA sequence: TGTGCCAGCAGCCCTAGCGGGAAGGTGGGAGAGACCCAGTACTTC. V and J are TRBV7-2 and TRBJ2-5, with 9 bases lining up with TRBD2. Germline CDR1 is SGHTA and CDR2 is FQGNSA. The CDR3 totals 15 residues. V was clipped by 5 bases and J by 4 bases; unmatched bases: 8. Full variable domain (missing parts from reference TRBV7-2 and TRBJ2-5): GAGVSQSPSNKVTEKGKDVELRCDPISGHTALYWYRQSLGQGLEFLIYFQGNSAPDKSGLPSDRFSAERTGGSVSTLTIQRTQQEDSAVYLCASSPSGKVGETQYFGPGTRLLVL.

V and J are TRBV6-1 and TRBJ2-7, with D hard to call. The CDR3 consists of 17 residues. Trimming took off 3 bases at V and 0 bases at J, with 18 bases between the two ends. Per germline, CDR1 MNHNS and CDR2 SASEGT. CDR3 coding DNA: TGTGCCAGCAGTGACCCCACAGTTTCATTCTTCTCCTACGAGCAGTACTTC. Its translation: CASSDPTVSFFSYEQYF.

This clone was counted only a few times. This chain uses TRBV6-5 with TRBJ2-3, with D perhaps matching TRBD2 (5 bases). V was cut by 2 bases and J by 1 base, with 10 bases left in between. The CDR3 is 15 amino acids. The germline CDR1 and CDR2 sequences are MNHEY and SVGAGI. CDR3 region: CASSYRGSGTDTQYF. CDR3 in DNA: TGTGCCAGCAGTTACCGAGGTAGCGGCACAGATACGCAGTATTTT.

The chain is built from TRBV6-1 and TRBJ2-3, with a weak D call TRBD1 (6 bases). CDR3 length: 16 amino acids. Trimming pared 4 bases from V and 2 bases from J, leaving 16 bases between. CDR1 is MNHNS, CDR2 SASEGT, per germline. Here the CDR3 DNA reads TGTGCCAGCAGTGGGTGGACAGCCGGAGACACAGATACGCAGTATTTT. It translates to CASSGWTAGDTDTQYF.

The chain uses TRBV7-2 and TRBJ2-1; the match to TRBD2 covers 7 bases. The J segment lost 3 bases and the V segment lost 1 base, leaving 3 bases of the junction unmatched. The germline V gene has CDR1 SGHTA and CDR2 FQGNSA. The CDR3 spans 15 residues. The CDR3 DNA follows: TGTGCCAGCAGCTTAGATCGGGGGGACTACAATGAGCAGTTCTTC. Translation: CASSLDRGDYNEQFF.

This clone was observed a few times. This rearrangement joins TRBV5-1 to TRBJ2-7; TRBD1 agrees at 7 bases. Germline CDR1 SGHRS, CDR2 YFSETQ. This CDR3 comprises 13 residues. The V gene end was trimmed by 4 bases and the J gene end by 2 bases; junction bases not matched to a gene: 3. CDR3 DNA: TGCGCCAGCAGCCAGGGGGTAGCCTACGAGCAGTACTTC. This translates into CASSQGVAYEQYF.

V gene TRBV10-1 combines with J gene TRBJ2-2; tentatively, D is TRBD1 (6 bases). This CDR3 contains 17 residues. V gave up 4 bases and J gave up 5 bases, with 20 bases separating them. CDR1 and CDR2 from the germline V gene are WNHNN and SYGVQD (reference sequence). CDR3 in amino acids: CASSGVQGFGTTGELFF. CDR3 nucleotides: TGCGCCAGCAGTGGTGTACAGGGATTTGGGACGACCGGGGAGCTGTTTTTT.

This rearrangement joins TRBV10-3 to TRBJ2-5; 11 nucleotides match TRBD2. Germline lookup yields CDR1 ENHRY and CDR2 SYGVKD. Trimming removed 7 bases from V and 3 bases from J; junction bases left unmatched: 7. The CDR3 consists of 15 residues. This CDR3 is CAIKDSGGVEETQYF. CDR3 nucleotide sequence: TGTGCCATCAAAGATAGCGGGGGGGTAGAAGAGACCCAGTACTTC.

The chain recombines TRBV30 with TRBJ1-2; weak D call: TRBD1 (6 bases). CDR1 and CDR2 (germline): GTSNPN, SVGIG (reference sequence). Trimming left V 2 bases short and J 13 bases short, with 17 bases between. The CDR3 is 12 amino acids. The CDR3 DNA reads as TGTGCCTGGAGTCCAGGACAGTATGGCCGCACCTTC. Its translation: CAWSPGQYGRTF.

This sequence joins TRBV7-2 and TRBJ1-2; D call uncertain. Trimming took 6 bases from V and 8 from J, leaving 13 bases between them. Looked up from germline, CDR1 is SGHTA and CDR2 is FQGNSA. This CDR3 has 12 amino acids. The CDR3 DNA is TGTGCCAGCAGTCATTCGTCCGGGGGCTACACCTTC. Protein sequence: CASSHSSGGYTF.

The V gene is TRBV5-1, the J gene TRBJ1-6, with D perhaps TRBD1 (6 bases). The CDR3 is made up of 21 amino acids. In germline, CDR1 is SGHRS, CDR2 YFSETQ. V lost 4 bases to trimming and J lost 0 bases, with 26 bases between them. The CDR3 spells CASSARSPRDTPSSYNSPLHF. The CDR3 coding sequence is TGCGCCAGCAGCGCAAGGTCCCCCCGGGACACCCCGAGCTCCTATAATTCACCCCTCCACTTT.

This clone has only a few counts. The chain combines TRBV30 with TRBJ1-2, with D possibly TRBD1 on 6 matching bases. Germline CDR1 is GTSNPN and CDR2 is SVGIG (reference sequence). V dropped 3 bases and J dropped 8 bases, with 13 bases sitting between them. The CDR3 runs to 12 residues. The CDR3 loop is CAWREGGGGYTF. Here the CDR3 DNA reads TGTGCCTGGAGGGAAGGGGGAGGGGGCTACACCTTC.

This clone was seen more than once but under ten times. The chain couples TRBV5-4 to TRBJ2-3; a weak D match, TRBD2 (6 bases). The CDR3 is 15 amino acids. Deletions cut 4 bases from V and 0 bases from J, with 12 bases between. Germline V gene data show CDR1 as SGHNT and CDR2 as YYREEE (reference sequence). This chain's CDR3 is CASSKGTASTDTQYF. The CDR3 coding sequence is TGTGCCAGCAGCAAGGGGACTGCTAGCACAGATACGCAGTATTTT.